This T cell receptor beta chain is from a study of graft-versus-host responses after intestinal transplantation. In the study overall: The recipients all started with anti-thymocyte globulin induction and then took tacrolimus and steroids for about three years.

Concerning this clone: Its matching antigen is unknown.

The germline V gene has CDR1 SGHDT and CDR2 YYEEEE. V was pared by 4 bases and J by 3 bases, with 16 bases of the junction left unmatched. The CDR3 totals 17 residues. Profiled with immunoSEQ multiplex PCR; TCRdb holds only in-frame clones, not every one. The data hold about 82,000 clones, with under 95% observed a single time. Broader study findings: The highest levels of circulating GvH clones went along with early declines in HvG clones after transplant.

The V call is TRBV5-6, the J call TRBJ2-7; 7 nucleotides match TRBD1. Here the sequenced sample was unstimulated CD4+ T cells sorted from spleen or lymph node cells, taken before transplant. The receptor's source is a human donor who was the organ donor for an intestinal transplant. The CDR3 reads CASSPGTGAPQYYEQYF. CDR3 sequence (DNA): TGTGCCAGCAGCCCCGGAACAGGGGCTCCCCAGTACTACGAGCAGTACTTC.